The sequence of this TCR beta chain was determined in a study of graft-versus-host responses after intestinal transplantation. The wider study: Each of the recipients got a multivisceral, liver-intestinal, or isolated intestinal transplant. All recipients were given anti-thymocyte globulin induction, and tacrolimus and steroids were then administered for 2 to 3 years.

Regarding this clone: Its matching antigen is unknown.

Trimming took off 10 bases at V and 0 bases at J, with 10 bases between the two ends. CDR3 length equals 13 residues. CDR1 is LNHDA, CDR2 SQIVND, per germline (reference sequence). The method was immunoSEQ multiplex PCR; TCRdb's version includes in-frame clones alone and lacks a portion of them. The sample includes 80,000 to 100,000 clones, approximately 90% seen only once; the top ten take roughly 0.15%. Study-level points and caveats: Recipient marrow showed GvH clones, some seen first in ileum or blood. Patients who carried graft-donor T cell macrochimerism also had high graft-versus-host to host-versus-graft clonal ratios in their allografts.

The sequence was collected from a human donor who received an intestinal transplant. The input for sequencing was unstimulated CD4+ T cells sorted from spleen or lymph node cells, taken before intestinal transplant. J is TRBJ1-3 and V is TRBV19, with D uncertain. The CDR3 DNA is TGTGCCACCGTCACCAGCTCTGGAAACACCATATATTTT. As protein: CATVTSSGNTIYF.